This T cell receptor (beta chain) was sequenced during a study of T-cell memory formation after mild COVID-19. Broader study findings: Some SARS-CoV-2-responding clones were already detected in memory before infection.

TCRdb re-called the 5' RACE reads with MiXCR, one entry per CDR3 protein. Seen here are 180,000 or so distinct CDR3 sequences, around 15% observed once, and the top ten hold roughly 1.9%. Remarks on this clonotype: The antigen is undetermined.

The germline V gene encodes CDR1 SEHNR and CDR2 FQNEAQ (reference sequence). The CDR3 contains 12 residues. The germline V and J ends were trimmed by 1 base and 5 bases, with 5 bases remaining between them. The sample consisted of PBMCs or a T cell subset sorted from them (not recorded which). The sequence was obtained from an adult woman who had mild COVID-19 (a few samples of this study predate the infection). Cell type and time point are not known. The chain links TRBV7-9 to TRBJ1-2; no reliable D call. This chain's CDR3 is CASSLGAYGYTF. The CDR3 nucleotides read TGTGCCAGCAGCTTAGGAGCATATGGCTACACCTTC.